A selection of T cell receptor beta chains follows, all from one sample in a study of T cell responses to AZD1222 COVID-19 vaccine. Only in-frame clones appear in the TCRdb table, and some are missing; sequencing was by immunoSEQ multiplex PCR. Altogether tens of thousands of clones are present, approximately 89% being singletons, with the ten largest covering approximately 2.1%. The sample here was peripheral blood, taken on day 0 of AZD1222 vaccination. These receptors came from an adult in good health. CDR3s include the opening cysteine and the closing phenylalanine or tryptophan. A D gene is named only where the DNA matches it firmly. Only part of the rows carry a size: once, few, many, or a class if the clone is expanded.

TRBV10-3	.	TRBJ2-6	.	TGTGCCATCAGTGGGGGACGGGCCTCTGGGGCCAACGTCCTGACTTTC	CAISGGRASGANVLTF
TRBV27	.	TRBJ2-3	.	TGTGCCAGCATTCCTGGGGCTCAAACTAGCACAGATACGCAGTATTTT	CASIPGAQTSTDTQYF
TRBV29-1	.	TRBJ2-3	.	TGCAGCGTTGTTGCAGTCGGGGGAATCACAGATACGCAGTATTTT	CSVVAVGGITDTQYF
TRBV5-4	once	TRBJ2-1	TRBD2	TGTGCCAGCAGAACTAGCGGGAGGGCCAATGAGCAGTTCTTC	CASRTSGRANEQFF
TRBV11-2	.	TRBJ2-5	TRBD2	TGTGCCAGCAGCCCGCCCCCCTTAGCGGGGGTACAAGAGACCCAGTACTTC	CASSPPPLAGVQETQYF
TRBV15	.	TRBJ2-1	.	TGTGCCACCAGCAGAGATAGCGAGAGCTCCTACAATGAGCAGTTCTTC	CATSRDSESSYNEQFF
TRBV12-5	.	TRBJ2-2	.	TGTGCTAGTGGCCCGGAGGGGGCGGATAACACCGGGGAGCTGTTTTTT	CASGPEGADNTGELFF
TRBV25-1	.	TRBJ2-2	.	TGTGCCAGCAGTGAGGGCCACACAGCCGGGGAGCTGTTTTTT	CASSEGHTAGELFF
TRBV2	.	TRBJ2-1	.	TGTGCCAGCAGTTCCAATGGGGGGTACAATGAGCAGTTCTTC	CASSSNGGYNEQFF
TRBV6-2/TRBV6-3	.	TRBJ2-5	TRBD2	TGTGCCAGCAGTCCGGGACTAGCGGAGAAGAAGACCCAGTACTTC	CASSPGLAEKKTQYF